This TCR beta chain appears in the sequencing data of a study of T-cell memory formation after mild COVID-19. Germline lookup yields CDR1 DFQATT and CDR2 SNEGSKA (reference sequence). Trimming shortened V by 3 bases and J by 8 bases, and 13 bases separated the two germline ends. The CDR3 length is 13 residues. TCRdb reanalysed the 5' RACE reads using MiXCR and keeps one entry per CDR3 protein. The data contain about 340,000 distinct CDR3 sequences, 20% to 25% of them singletons. The sequenced sample consisted of PBMCs or a T cell subset sorted from them (not recorded which). The sequence came from a young man who had mild COVID-19 (a few samples of this study predate the infection). Cell type and time point are not known. The gene calls are TRBV20-1 and TRBJ1-4; D remains ambiguous. CDR3 nucleotides: TGCAGTGCTAGCGTTCGGGTCGACGAAAAACTGTTTTTT. Residues: CSASVRVDEKLFF.